This TCR beta chain was captured in a study of blood T cell repertoires in COVID-19. Study as a whole: Samples of COVID-19 (acute and convalescent) were obtained from the United States, Italy and Spain. PBMCs, B-cell-depleted T cells, or T cells were the source of the cDNA or gDNA that made up the material.

V was pared by 0 bases and J by 4 bases, with 4 bases between. From germline, CDR1 is ENHRY and CDR2 SYGVKD. The CDR3 spans 12 residues. Per the authors' pipeline: Scientists estimated how many nucleated cells there were by amplifying reference gene primers. Using immunoSEQ multiplex PCR, the repertoire was profiled, and TCRdb retains in-frame clones only, with some absent. That table supplies the V and J calls and clone size; D and trimming were determined from the DNA. The sample lists tens of thousands of clones; 85% were seen once. The TCR comes from a man older than 75 with acute or convalescent COVID-19. This chain connects TRBV10-3 to TRBJ2-7, with unresolved D. The sequenced sample was peripheral blood. As DNA, the CDR3 is TGTGCCATCAGTGAGTCCAGGTACGAGCAGTACTTC. This gives the protein CAISESRYEQYF.